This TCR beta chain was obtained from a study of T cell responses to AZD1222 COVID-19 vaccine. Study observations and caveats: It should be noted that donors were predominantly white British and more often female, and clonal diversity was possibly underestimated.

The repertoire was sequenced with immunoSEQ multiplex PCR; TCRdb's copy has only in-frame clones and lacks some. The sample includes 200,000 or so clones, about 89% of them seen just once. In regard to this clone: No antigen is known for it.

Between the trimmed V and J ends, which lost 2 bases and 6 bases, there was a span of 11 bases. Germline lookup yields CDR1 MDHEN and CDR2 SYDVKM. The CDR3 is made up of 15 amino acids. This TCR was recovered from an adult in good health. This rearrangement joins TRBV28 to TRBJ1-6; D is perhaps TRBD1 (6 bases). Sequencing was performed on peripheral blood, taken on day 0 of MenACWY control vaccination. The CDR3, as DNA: TGTGCCAGCAGTTTAGGGGGGCGACCTAATTCACCCCTCCACTTT. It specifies CASSLGGRPNSPLHF.